Here is one TCR beta chain with its context. The antigen is unknown. The germline V gene encodes CDR1 MDHEN and CDR2 SYDVKM. Trimming took off 3 bases at V and 4 bases at J, with 13 bases between the two ends. CDR3 length: 15 residues. These data come from a study of T cell responses to AZD1222 COVID-19 vaccine. Study-wide findings and caveats: In all cases, repertoires were sampled only after the peak T cell response. Seropositivity was recorded at baseline in only six AZD1222 recipients.

TCRdb keeps only in-frame clones here, not all; method: immunoSEQ multiplex PCR. Of 180,000 or so clones in the sample, approximately 94% were seen once. The V gene is TRBV28, the J gene TRBJ2-1; perhaps TRBD2 as D (6 bases). The sequenced sample was peripheral blood, obtained on day 0 of AZD1222 vaccination. The sequence was obtained from an adult in good health. The CDR3 here is CASSLGGPSYNEQFF. The CDR3, as DNA: TGTGCCAGCAGTTTGGGGGGTCCTTCTTACAATGAGCAGTTCTTC.